What follows is one T cell receptor (beta chain) and its context. Its antigen is still unknown. Vbeta (60) and Jbeta (13) primers were used in the PCR. Clones were read by immunoSEQ multiplex PCR, and TCRdb kept only the in-frame ones, dropping some. The data contain roughly 150,000 clones, about three fifths of them singletons. This cohort consisted of healthy bone marrow donors. The germline V gene has CDR1 SGHNT and CDR2 YYREEE (reference sequence). This CDR3 region has 12 residues. V gave up 3 bases and J gave up 0 bases, with 4 bases separating them. The data originate from a study of cytomegalovirus exposure and HLA in healthy donors. About the study: Early on, a data release was issued that held some 91 million unique TCRs from HLA-typed donors. Study-level results: A later analysis linked a missense DCLRE1C variant to TCR beta V- and J-gene trimming. The likely origin of a cluster of highly shared sequence variants was a sequencing artifact.

Material: PBMCs. The TCR originated in a woman younger than 45 in good health and CMV-seropositive. The V call is TRBV5-4, the J call TRBJ2-7; D is unclear. CDR3 in DNA: TGTGCCAGCAGCTGGAGCTCCTACGAGCAGTACTTC. Its translation: CASSWSSYEQYF.